What follows is one T cell receptor (beta chain) and its context. What it binds is unknown. These data come from a study of T cell repertoires in cytomegalovirus infection. Whole-study context: CMV epitopes that were recently identified and HLA-C-restricted were used alongside well-studied HLA-B-restricted ones. Indications came from public TCR beta signatures; they pointed to CMV infection and to a matching HLA type. Study results and caveats: The ex vivo response showed dominance by HLA-C-restricted CMV-specific TCR beta clonotypes.

CDR1 MNHEY and CDR2 SMNVEV come from the germline V gene (reference sequence). The CDR3 length is 15 residues. V was cut by 5 bases and J by 0 bases, with 12 bases left in between. Each CDR3 protein is one row after TCRdb ran MiXCR on the reads. Here the sample spans about half a million distinct CDR3 sequences, approximately 40% being singletons. The sequences come from cultured PBMCs, collected from culture after CMV antigen stimulation. This rearrangement joins TRBV27 to TRBJ2-3; weak D call: TRBD2 (5 bases). The source of this sequence is a human donor in good health (CMV status not recorded). Some clones in this sample may be carry-over from other donors' samples. CDR3 sequence (DNA): TGTGCCAGCAGTCCTGCCCGGGGAAGCACAGATACGCAGTATTTT. This sequence encodes CASSPARGSTDTQYF.